This T cell receptor beta chain was captured by sequencing in a study of T cells in Graves' hyperthyroidism and ophthalmopathy. Trimming cost V 3 bases and J 1 base, with 12 bases left between them. The CDR3 contains 15 residues. The germline V gene has CDR1 LNHNV and CDR2 YYDKDF (reference sequence). This clonotype has a count of ten or more. The source material, RNA transcripts, was used to amplify TCR beta CDR3 regions. TCR CDR3 regions were first amplified by RT-PCR with HTBI primers. TCRdb reprocessed the multiplex PCR reads with MiXCR, giving one entry per CDR3 protein. The sample shows 300,000 to 450,000 distinct CDR3 sequences, about a sixth of them seen only once.

The clonotype originates from a woman in her 30s with Graves' hyperthyroidism that later progressed to Graves' ophthalmopathy. The V gene is TRBV15, the J gene TRBJ1-1, with D possibly matching TRBD1 (5 bases). The sequencing sample was made of blood. The CDR3 protein is CATSSAKTENTEAFF. DNA for the CDR3: TGTGCCACCAGCAGTGCCAAGACAGAGAACACTGAAGCTTTCTTT.